This entry is about one TCR beta chain. These data come from a study of blood T cell repertoires in COVID-19. Germline V gives CDR1 LGHNA, CDR2 YNFKEQ. V shed 0 bases and J shed 6 bases, with 24 bases lying between them. This CDR3 has 19 residues. Assay used: immunoSEQ multiplex PCR; TCRdb lists only in-frame clones, some missing. The table lists hundreds of thousands of clones, 87% of them singletons. The sequence was collected from a young woman who had recovered from COVID-19. The chain carries TRBV4-2 and TRBJ1-5; a weak D match, TRBD1 (5 bases). Material for sequencing was PBMCs or T cells enriched from blood (not recorded which). This CDR3 reads CASSQDRYRRDGGGQPQHF. The CDR3 DNA is TGTGCCAGCAGCCAAGATCGGTATCGCAGGGACGGGGGGGGTCAGCCCCAGCATTTT.